This T cell receptor (beta chain) was sequenced in a study of blood T cells in healthy people across ages (dated by TCRdb to the mid-2010s). As for the study more broadly: In model experiments, roughly one uniquely barcoded TCR beta cDNA molecule per two T cells was captured by template switching. To track age-related changes in TCR beta repertoire diversity, the study relied on deep sequencing normalized with unique cDNA molecular identifiers. The donors were split into four age groups: young (average around 15 years), middle-aged (around 37), aged (over 55) and long-lived (82). To avoid experimental bias, donors of different ages were randomly spread across the sequencing lanes. For two donors (one aged 18 to 30 and one aged 80 or older), the study analyzed two additional independent replicas of 1 million unique cDNA reads from the same blood draw.

This clonotype has more than one count but fewer than ten. The clone's antigen remains unknown. No qualities accompany the bases; no much larger clone lies one base away. Paper-wide results and their limitations: Because profiling used bulk unsorted PBMCs, naive and antigen-experienced compartments could not be compared conclusively. The long-lived group showed more naive CD4+ T cells, fewer expanded clones and increased TCR diversity than the aged group, suggesting age selection. Estimates of total diversity based on one million sequenced T cells were considered lower bounds and underestimates. The percentage of naive T cells measured by flow cytometry correlated strongly with observed TCR beta diversity. As age increased, observed TCR beta diversity per million T cells dropped in a roughly linear way, and a significant reduction was already evident by age 40. Donor CMV infection status was unknown, potentially confounding age-related changes in expanded clonotypes.

The donors were roughly 38 Caucasian individuals from Russia, aged roughly 6 to 100 years, who were systemically healthy. Around 9.7 milliliters of peripheral blood were collected from each donor into EDTA-treated Vacutainer tubes. Ficoll-Paque density-gradient centrifugation was used to isolate PBMCs, with at least 6.5 million obtained per sample. Trizol reagent was used to extract total RNA from PBMCs, with at least 5.5 micrograms per sample. The percentages of naive CD45RAhigh/CD27high T cells were determined by flow cytometry on a PBMC aliquot from every donor. Library preparation was by 5' RACE. These reads were obtained on an Illumina HiSeq 2500. A second PCR of roughly 6 to 11 cycles was run with a J-beta primer mix and a sample-barcoded 5' primer. A unique molecular identifier was introduced onto each TCR beta cDNA molecule by a template-switch 5' adaptor carrying 12 random nucleotides. Each sample yielded at least 2.5 million CDR3-containing paired-end reads. First-strand cDNA synthesis was performed from all RNA using the Mint cDNA synthesis kit, with priming by a TRBC-specific oligonucleotide. After uracil-DNA glycosylase treatment, a first 18-cycle PCR used universal primers M1SS and BC2_uni_R on all cDNA. The published analysis was carried out like this. Normalization of each sample was performed by random selection of 1 million high-quality reads, each carrying a distinct molecular identifier. Reads sharing molecular identifiers were discarded rather than binned into consensus sequences. MiTCR, with a Q25 quality threshold and the strictest error-elimination algorithm, was used for CDR3 identification, clonotype clustering and error correction. A nonparametric unseen species model with Euler transformation was used to estimate lower-bound total TCR beta diversity. TCRdb reprocessing: public reads trimmed at Q25 with fastp, clones called with MiXCR, in-frame beta chains kept. CDR3 protein duplicates are merged, each entry listing the most common genes and DNA. These V and J calls derive from TCRdb rather than the authors' analysis. Here the sample has about 1.6 million distinct CDR3 sequences; about 35% occur a single time. Of the sample, approximately 11% falls within the top ten clones.

The material sequenced was blood. This receptor was identified in a woman in her 30s in good health.

The nucleotide sequence is given as TGTGCCAGCTCACCACCCTCAGGGGCGAACTATGGCTACACCTTC. This encodes CASSPPSGANYGYTF. The V gene is TRBV18 and the J gene is TRBJ1-2; perhaps TRBD1 is the D gene, with 6 bases matching. The CDR1 and CDR2 encoded by the germline V gene are KGHSH and LQKENI. Taken from cysteine to phenylalanine, the CDR3 has 15 residues. Of all the DNA, just the CDR3 is kept, 45 bases in frame from base 1. Trimming costs V 0 bases and J 2 bases, and their ends lie 10 bases apart.